This T cell receptor beta chain was sequenced for a study of T cell repertoires in cytomegalovirus infection. General study results and limits: HLA-C-restricted CMV clonotypes gave the most frequent clonotype in two of eight donors.

As to this clonotype: The antigen remains undetermined.

Germline V gene sequence: CDR1 DFQATT, CDR2 SNEGSKA (reference sequence). V shed 1 base, J shed 8 bases, and the junction held 9 bases outside the gene matches. This CDR3 comprises 14 residues. One entry per CDR3 protein, called by TCRdb with MiXCR from the reads. Of fewer than 200,000 distinct CDR3 sequences in the sample, around an eighth were seen once. The receptor was isolated from a human donor in good health (CMV status not recorded). Some clones in this sample may be carry-over from other donors' samples. The rearrangement uses TRBV20-1 and TRBJ1-2, with TRBD1 matching over 8 bases. Sequences were obtained from PBMCs. CDR3 sequence (DNA): TGCAGTGCTAGAGGTCCCGGGACAGGTTTCGGCTACACCTTC. Its protein is CSARGPGTGFGYTF.